A selection of T cell receptor beta chains follows, all from one sample in a study of human T cells and chemical hapten exposure. TCRdb re-called the RACE reads with MiXCR, one entry per CDR3 protein. The sample holds under 100,000 distinct CDR3 sequences, 10% seen once. The sample consisted of whole blood, taken in connection with sensitization to the hapten diphenylcyclopropenone (DPC). All receptors come from a woman under 40 with alopecia areata. Some clones in this sample may be carry-over from other donors' samples. Each CDR3 is given with its conserved first and last residue. A D gene is named only where the DNA matches it firmly. Where a row states a size, it is once, few, many or the class of an expanded clone; other rows omit it.

J: TRBJ1-1; D: NA; V: TRBV6-6; size: many; CDR3: CASSYPNTEAFF; DNA: TGTGCCAGCAGTTACCCGAACACTGAAGCTTTCTTT
J: TRBJ2-1; D: NA; V: TRBV6-2/TRBV6-3; size: many; CDR3: CASSYEAGYNEQFF; DNA: TGTGCCAGCAGTTACGAGGCCGGATACAATGAGCAGTTCTTC
J: TRBJ2-7; D: NA; V: TRBV5-1; size: many; CDR3: CASSLGLASYEQYF; DNA: TGCGCCAGCAGCCTTGGACTCGCCTCCTACGAGCAGTACTTC
J: TRBJ1-3; D: TRBD1; V: TRBV2; size: NA; CDR3: CASGSQRQGGNTIYF; DNA: TGTGCCAGCGGTTCTCAGAGACAGGGAGGAAACACCATATATTTT
J: TRBJ2-1; D: TRBD1; V: TRBV6-5; size: many; CDR3: CASSPGTGRDNEQFF; DNA: TGTGCCAGCAGTCCCGGGACAGGGAGAGACAATGAGCAGTTCTTC
J: TRBJ1-2; D: NA; V: TRBV30; size: many; CDR3: CAWTPGQRNYGYTF; DNA: TGTGCCTGGACCCCCGGACAGAGAAACTATGGCTACACCTTC
J: TRBJ2-3; D: TRBD1; V: TRBV29-1; size: few; CDR3: CSVETGGAFRTDTQYF; DNA: TGCAGCGTTGAGACAGGGGGCGCATTTCGGACAGATACGCAGTATTTT
J: TRBJ2-1; D: TRBD2; V: TRBV7-6; size: many; CDR3: CASSLAWGGSSYNEQFF; DNA: TGTGCCAGCAGCTTAGCCTGGGGAGGGAGCTCCTACAATGAGCAGTTCTTC
J: TRBJ2-1; D: NA; V: TRBV3-1; size: many; CDR3: CASSQDRIGGDEQFF; DNA: TGTGCCAGCAGCCAAGACAGGATTGGGGGTGATGAGCAGTTCTTC
J: TRBJ2-2; D: TRBD1; V: TRBV29-1; size: NA; CDR3: CSVRQGWVGELFF; DNA: TGCAGCGTACGACAGGGTTGGGTCGGGGAGCTGTTTTTT
J: TRBJ1-1; D: NA; V: TRBV20-1; size: few; CDR3: CSASSGPVEAFF; DNA: TGCAGTGCTAGCTCCGGGCCAGTTGAAGCTTTCTTT
J: TRBJ1-1; D: NA; V: TRBV10-1; size: many; CDR3: CASSDGYTEAFF; DNA: TGCGCCAGCAGTGACGGATACACTGAAGCTTTCTTT
J: TRBJ2-1; D: NA; V: TRBV9; size: many; CDR3: CASSAGTSSLVQFF; DNA: TGTGCCAGCAGCGCCGGGACATCCTCCCTGGTGCAGTTCTTC
J: TRBJ2-5; D: TRBD2; V: TRBV7-9; size: NA; CDR3: CASSLETSGNQETQYF; DNA: TGTGCCAGCAGCTTAGAAACTAGCGGGAACCAAGAGACCCAGTACTTC
J: TRBJ2-2; D: NA; V: TRBV29-1; size: many; CDR3: CSGRLHTNTGELFF; DNA: TGCAGCGGCCGCCTCCACACGAACACCGGGGAGCTGTTTTTT
J: TRBJ1-1; D: NA; V: TRBV7-8; size: many; CDR3: CASSFQTGNTEAFF; DNA: TGTGCCAGCAGCTTTCAGACCGGTAACACTGAAGCTTTCTTT
J: TRBJ2-3; D: NA; V: TRBV4-3; size: NA; CDR3: CASSQDRRPGPQYF; DNA: TGCGCCAGCAGCCAAGATCGACGCCCCGGGCCGCAGTATTTT
J: TRBJ2-1; D: NA; V: TRBV5-1; size: once; CDR3: CASKAIHNEQFF; DNA: TGCGCCAGCAAAGCGATACACAATGAGCAGTTCTTC
J: TRBJ1-1; D: TRBD1; V: TRBV18; size: many; CDR3: CASSPTGGALLLNTEAFF; DNA: TGTGCCAGCTCACCCACAGGGGGGGCCCTTCTACTTAACACTGAAGCTTTCTTT
J: TRBJ2-3; D: TRBD2; V: TRBV25-1; size: many; CDR3: CASSEEVYGGVDTQYF; DNA: TGTGCCAGCAGTGAAGAGGTTTACGGGGGGGTAGATACGCAGTATTTT
J: TRBJ2-3; D: TRBD2; V: TRBV4-2; size: NA; CDR3: CASSQDLGSSGRDTQYF; DNA: TGTGCCAGCAGCCAAGATCTTGGTTCTAGCGGGAGGGATACGCAGTATTTT
J: TRBJ2-1; D: NA; V: TRBV2; size: many; CDR3: CASSSTGRSYNEQFF; DNA: TGTGCCAGCAGTTCAACAGGCCGCTCCTACAATGAGCAGTTCTTC
J: TRBJ2-1; D: TRBD1; V: TRBV29-1; size: many; CDR3: CSAGTGQGGNEQFF; DNA: TGCAGCGCCGGTACAGGACAGGGCGGCAATGAGCAGTTCTTC